The present T cell receptor beta chain was sequenced within a study of T cell responses to AZD1222 COVID-19 vaccine. Study findings and constraints: Repertoire collection took place solely once the T cell response had peaked.

Only in-frame clones appear in the TCRdb table, and some are missing; sequencing was by immunoSEQ multiplex PCR. The sample includes about 100,000 clones, about 89% seen only once; the top ten take 4% to 5%. This CDR3 contains 14 residues. CDR1 and CDR2 (germline): MDHEN, SYDVKM. The V end was cut by 7 bases, the J end by 1 base, with 8 bases between. Note on this clone: What it binds is unknown.

This receptor was identified in an adult in good health. Source: peripheral blood, taken on day 0 of MenACWY control vaccination. The rearrangement uses TRBV28 and TRBJ2-6; D unclear. The CDR3 reads CASTLSSGANVLTF. CDR3 DNA: TGTGCCAGCACCTTGTCGTCTGGGGCCAACGTCCTGACTTTC.